Following are 21 T cell receptor beta chains from one sample sequenced in a study of cytomegalovirus exposure and HLA in healthy donors (dated by TCRdb to about 2017). Receptors were amplified or captured by the immunoSEQ multiplex PCR assay. The multiplex PCR relied on a mix of 60 forward primers for TCR Vbeta segments and 13 reverse primers for TCR Jbeta segments. TCRdb provides this immuneACCESS table in a form limited to in-frame rearrangements. Some clones are lacking; in checked studies, under half of them reflect an unresolved V gene, and why the rest are absent is not known. The sample data list approximately 180,000 clones, and about three quarters of these were observed just once. The ten top clones hold around 1% of the sample. The material sequenced was PBMCs. These receptors were obtained from a woman between 35 and 50 years old in good health and CMV-seronegative.

The chain employs TRBV2 and TRBJ1-5; 8 nucleotides agree with TRBD1. There are 15 residues in the CDR3. CDR1 and CDR2 from the germline V gene are SNHLY and FYNNEI. V trimming: 6 bases; J trimming: 4 bases; junction bases outside the gene matches: 8. Here the CDR3 reads CASSLNRGWNQPQHF. In DNA, the CDR3 is TGTGCCAGCAGCCTCAACAGGGGGTGGAATCAGCCCCAGCATTTT.

The CDR3: CASSLVTSVGADTQYF. The DNA of the CDR3 is TGTGCCAGCAGCTTAGTTACTAGCGTCGGCGCAGATACGCAGTATTTT. The V gene is TRBV11-3, the J gene TRBJ2-3; 7 bases map to TRBD2. Per the germline V gene, CDR1 is SGHNT and CDR2 is YENEEA. The CDR3 is 16 amino acids. Trimming cost V 1 base and J 4 bases; bases outside gene matches: 8.

J is TRBJ2-3 and V is TRBV7-3; D is perhaps TRBD2 (5 bases). V dropped 1 base and J dropped 0 bases, with 8 bases sitting between them. The CDR3 has 15 amino acids. CDR1 and CDR2 (germline): SGHTA, FQGTGA. The CDR3: CASSLRGSSTDTQYF. The CDR3 nucleotides are TGTGCCAGCAGCTTAAGAGGGTCTAGCACAGATACGCAGTATTTT.

This clone showed up just a few times. Other nucleotide sequences from this sample produce the same CDR3. This sequence joins TRBV27 and TRBJ2-1; 8 positions match TRBD2. Germline CDR1 and CDR2: MNHEY and SMNVEV (reference sequence). This CDR3 contains 14 residues. V trimming: 2 bases; J trimming: 8 bases; junction bases outside the gene matches: 5. CDR3 protein: CASSLSGGWDEQFF. As DNA, the CDR3 is TGTGCCAGCAGTTTAAGCGGGGGCTGGGATGAGCAGTTCTTC.

This chain links TRBV28 with TRBJ2-2, with D possibly TRBD1 on 6 matching bases. V was shortened by 5 bases and J by 6 bases, with 7 bases between the two germline ends. The CDR3 covers 12 residues. Per the germline V gene, CDR1 is MDHEN and CDR2 is SYDVKM. The CDR3 DNA follows: TGTGCCAGCAGTGCAGGGGCCGGGGAGCTGTTTTTT. It codes for CASSAGAGELFF.

The chain combines TRBV2 with TRBJ2-3; unclear D gene. The V gene's germline CDR1 is SNHLY and CDR2 FYNNEI. The V gene lost 7 bases and the J gene lost 2 bases, with 13 bases spanning the gap. The CDR3 spans 14 residues. Here the CDR3 reads CASKEIISTDTQYF. The CDR3 coding sequence is TGTGCCAGCAAAGAGATTATATCCACAGATACGCAGTATTTT.

Note on this clone: Other DNA sequences in the sample encode the same CDR3. This chain links TRBV23-1 with TRBJ1-5; D is undetermined. TRBV23-1 is designated an ORF whose function remains uncertain. V was shortened by 4 bases and J by 10 bases, with 20 bases between the two germline ends. The CDR3 runs 15 residues. The CDR3 DNA reads TGCGCCAGCAGTCCCGCGGACCGGGGAAGTCAACCCCAGCATTTT. It codes for CASSPADRGSQPQHF.

The chain links TRBV5-1 to TRBJ2-3, with TRBD1 matching 10 bases. V trimming: 4 bases; J trimming: 1 base; junction bases outside the gene matches: 3. The CDR3 spans 15 residues. Germline V gives CDR1 SGHRS, CDR2 YFSETQ. The CDR3 is CASSGGTGGTDTQYF. The CDR3 region has the DNA TGCGCCAGCAGCGGCGGGACAGGGGGCACAGATACGCAGTATTTT.

This rearrangement joins TRBV28 to TRBJ2-7; 10 nucleotides agree with TRBD1. Unmatched junction bases numbered 7, after V lost 4 bases and J lost 4 bases. This CDR3 has 15 residues. Germline lookup yields CDR1 MDHEN and CDR2 SYDVKM. The CDR3 DNA reads as TGTGCCAGCAGTTCACGTGGGACAGGGGTTTACGAGCAGTACGTC. It is translated as CASSSRGTGVYEQYV.

In this sample, this clone turned up once. The chain combines TRBV7-2 with TRBJ2-1; D is unclear. V was shortened by 1 base and J by 5 bases, with 3 bases between the two germline ends. The CDR3 loop spans 12 amino acids. CDR1 and CDR2 (germline): SGHTA, FQGNSA. CDR3 residues: CASSLEHNEQFF. DNA of the CDR3: TGTGCCAGCAGCTTAGAGCACAATGAGCAGTTCTTC.

Here the CDR3 reads CASSVAGLPLDEQFF. Written as DNA, the CDR3 is TGTGCCAGCAGCGTCGCCGGACTTCCCCTGGATGAGCAGTTCTTC. The gene calls are TRBV9 and TRBJ2-1; D may be TRBD2 (5 bases). The germline V gene encodes CDR1 SGDLS and CDR2 YYNGEE. The CDR3 sequence is 15 residues long. With 2 bases removed from V and 8 bases from J, the gap between germline ends came to 17 bases.

This clone was seen only a few times. The V and J genes are TRBV27 and TRBJ2-3, with 8 bases aligning to TRBD2. CDR1 is MNHEY, CDR2 SMNVEV, per germline (reference sequence). This CDR3 is 15 amino acids long. V dropped 5 bases and J dropped 2; count of bases not matched to a gene: 6. In DNA form, the CDR3 reads TGTGCCAGCAGTCTAGGACTAGCTAACACAGATACGCAGTATTTT. It translates to CASSLGLANTDTQYF.

V gene TRBV7-9 combines with J gene TRBJ2-2, with D possibly matching TRBD1 (8 bases). Germline loops: CDR1 SEHNR, CDR2 FQNEAQ (reference sequence). Between the trimmed V and J ends, which lost 4 bases and 2 bases, there was a span of 14 bases. The CDR3 extends over 16 amino acids. The CDR3 protein is CASSSTGGGNTGELFF. The CDR3 coding sequence is TGTGCCAGCAGCTCCACAGGGGGGGGTAACACCGGGGAGCTGTTTTTT. Full variable domain (missing parts from reference TRBV7-9 and TRBJ2-2): DTGVSQNPRHKITKRGQNVTFRCDPISEHNRLYWYRQTLGQGPEFLTYFQNEAQLEKSRLLSDRFSAERPKGSFSTLEIQRTEQGDSAMYLCASSSTGGGNTGELFFGEGSRLTVL.

The chain has TRBV5-6 and TRBJ2-1, with a possible D match to TRBD1 (6 bases). Germline CDR1 SGHDT, CDR2 YYEEEE. V was pared by 4 bases and J by 4 bases, with 9 bases between. The CDR3 is made up of 13 amino acids. CDR3 region: CASSPQGYNEQFF. In DNA form, the CDR3 reads TGTGCCAGCAGCCCCCAGGGGTACAATGAGCAGTTCTTC.

In its sample, this clone was seen once. The chain joins TRBV4-3 to TRBJ2-2, with 7 bases identical to TRBD2. Germline values: CDR1 LGHNA, CDR2 YSLEER. J lost 4 bases, V lost 0 bases, and 17 bases had no gene match. This CDR3 region has 20 residues. The CDR3 DNA follows: TGCGCCAGCAGCCAAGATCCCCCCTTTGGACCTAGCGGATCCACCGGGGAGCTGTTTTTT. Translated: CASSQDPPFGPSGSTGELFF.

This rearrangement joins TRBV11-3 to TRBJ1-4; tentatively, D is TRBD1 (6 bases). CDR1 is SGHNT and CDR2 is YENEEA in the germline V gene. Trimming stripped 0 bases from V and 8 bases from J, with 13 bases between. The CDR3 is 15 amino acids. The CDR3 protein is CASSLDGAGDEKLFF. CDR3 sequence (DNA): TGTGCCAGCAGCTTAGACGGGGCAGGGGACGAAAAACTGTTTTTT.

This clone was recorded a few times. The chain is built from TRBV7-9 and TRBJ1-6; weak D call: TRBD1 (5 bases). Trimming removed 4 bases at V and 9 bases at J, with 25 bases between. Germline loops: CDR1 SEHNR, CDR2 FQNEAQ (reference sequence). CDR3 length: 18 residues. CDR3 in amino acids: CASSSTTRDSGVASPLHF. CDR3 bases: TGTGCCAGCAGCTCCACGACTCGGGACTCAGGTGTTGCTTCACCCCTCCACTTT.

V and J are TRBV7-2 and TRBJ2-2, with TRBD2 as a possible D gene (6 bases). The CDR3 contains 15 residues. The germline CDR1 and CDR2 sequences are SGHTA and FQGNSA. The V end lost 5 bases, the J end lost 1 base, and 11 bases lay between the germline ends. The DNA for the CDR3 is TGTGCCAGCAGCAAGGTCGGGGGGAACACCGGGGAGCTGTTTTTT. Amino acid sequence: CASSKVGGNTGELFF.

The V call is TRBV10-3, the J call TRBJ2-1, with a possible D match to TRBD1 (5 bases). V lost 7 bases and J 6 bases, leaving 13 bases between the germline ends. Germline lookup yields CDR1 ENHRY and CDR2 SYGVKD. The CDR3 loop spans 13 amino acids. The CDR3 coding sequence is TGTGCCATCACTGCCAGGGATGGCAATGAGCAGTTCTTC. This codes for CAITARDGNEQFF.

This clone was observed a handful of times. The chain combines TRBV4-1 with TRBJ1-1; unclear D gene. The V end was cut by 1 base, the J end by 9 bases, with 9 bases between. CDR3 length: 12 amino acids. Germline CDR1 and CDR2: MGHRA and YSYEKL. The CDR3 region has the DNA TGCGCCAGCAGCCAAGGAGGTGAGCAAGCTTTCTTT. Translation: CASSQGGEQAFF.

J is TRBJ2-6 and V is TRBV30; D perhaps matches TRBD1 (6 bases). The CDR3 extends over 15 amino acids. Trimming stripped 1 base from V and 3 bases from J, with 10 bases between. Germline CDR1 is GTSNPN and CDR2 is SVGIG (reference sequence). The CDR3: CAWSDGQSGANVLTF. For the CDR3, the DNA is TGTGCCTGGAGTGACGGACAGAGTGGGGCCAACGTCCTGACTTTC.